This TCR beta chain came from a study of early T cells in non-severe SARS-CoV-2 infection. Overall study context: Chains from this unsorted whole-blood bulk RNA could not be paired.

There are many counts of this clonotype. The antigen is undetermined. The trim removed 4 bases at V and 3 bases at J, leaving 5 bases unmatched. This CDR3 contains 15 residues. Germline values: CDR1 WNHNN, CDR2 SYGVQD (reference sequence). The library protocol tagged individual cDNA molecules with unique molecular identifiers. TCRdb called the 5' RACE reads again in MiXCR, with one record for every CDR3 protein. The sample has some 57,000 distinct CDR3 sequences, roughly 5.5% seen once. The study's findings and limits: Database matching using VDJdb favored anti-spike CD8 responses, with private and CD4 specificities left missing.

This sequence was found in an adult who was a healthcare worker with PCR-confirmed SARS-CoV-2 infection or an uninfected control (not recorded which). This sequence joins TRBV10-1 and TRBJ2-7; 11 bases align to TRBD2. The sequencing input was whole blood. This CDR3 is CASSGGLAGLYEQYF. The CDR3 DNA sequence: TGCGCCAGCAGTGGAGGACTAGCGGGCCTCTACGAGCAGTACTTC.